The 18 T cell receptor beta chains reported below all come from one sample, sequenced in a study of graft-versus-host responses after intestinal transplantation. Antigens of these TCRs are unknown. The data were produced by immunoSEQ multiplex PCR, yet TCRdb's version contains in-frame clones alone and is incomplete. The data contain about 59,000 clones, 90% to 95% of them seen just once; the ten biggest clones take up approximately 0.4%. The input for sequencing was unstimulated CD4+ T cells sorted from spleen or lymph node cells, taken before transplant. Receptors were obtained from a human donor who was the organ donor for an intestinal transplant.

This chain uses TRBV5-6 with TRBJ1-1; D ambiguous. The CDR3 totals 16 residues. V was shortened by 2 bases and J by 4 bases, with 18 bases between the two germline ends. In germline, CDR1 is SGHDT, CDR2 YYEEEE. CDR3 sequence (DNA): TGTGCCAGCAGCTTATTCGGCAGCGTCACTTTCACTGAAGCTTTCTTT. Translated: CASSLFGSVTFTEAFF.

V usage is TRBV5-6 and J usage is TRBJ2-3, with a possible D match to TRBD2 (6 bases). Trimming took 0 bases from V and 0 from J, leaving 11 bases between them. Germline V gives CDR1 SGHDT, CDR2 YYEEEE. This CDR3 is built from 16 residues. This CDR3 is CASSLDSGPSTDTQYF. CDR3 coding DNA: TGTGCCAGCAGCTTGGATAGCGGTCCCAGCACAGATACGCAGTATTTT. The complete variable domain, with remaining parts taken from reference TRBV5-6 and TRBJ2-3, reads DAGVTQSPTHLIKTRGQQVTLRCSPKSGHDTVSWYQQALGQGPQFIFQYYEEEERQRGNFPDRFSGHQFPNYSSELNVNALLLGDSALYLCASSLDSGPSTDTQYFGPGTRLTVL.

The chain carries TRBV7-9 and TRBJ1-2, with D hard to call. The CDR3 totals 10 residues. Germline V gene sequence: CDR1 SEHNR, CDR2 FQNEAQ (reference sequence). Trimming removed 1 base at V and 8 bases at J, with 2 bases between. In DNA form, the CDR3 reads TGTGCCAGCAGCTTAGGGGGCTACACCTTC. Protein: CASSLGGYTF.

The chain has TRBV6-1 and TRBJ1-5; D is possibly TRBD1 (5 bases). Per the germline V gene, CDR1 is MNHNS and CDR2 is SASEGT. This CDR3 is 13 amino acids long. Trimming removed 1 base at V and 7 bases at J, with 8 bases between. The CDR3 sequence is CASSEGGRQPQHF. Here the CDR3 DNA reads TGTGCCAGCAGTGAAGGGGGCAGGCAGCCCCAGCATTTT.

CDR3 bases: TGTGCCAGCAGTTATTCTTGGGGGGCTATCCAGCCCCAGCATTTT. It encodes CASSYSWGAIQPQHF. The rearrangement uses TRBV6-4 and TRBJ1-5; possibly TRBD1 for D (6 bases). The CDR3 has 15 amino acids. The germline gives CDR1 MRHNA, CDR2 SNTAGT. Trimming cost V 5 bases and J 7 bases, with 18 bases left between them.

The chain employs TRBV29-1 and TRBJ2-4, with a possible D match to TRBD2 (6 bases). Germline lookup yields CDR1 SQVTM and CDR2 ANQGSEA. Between the trimmed V and J ends, which lost 7 bases and 8 bases, there was a span of 18 bases. The CDR3 has 13 residues. DNA for the CDR3: TGCAGCGGAAGGTGGAGGGACGGGGACATTCAGTACTTC. It translates to CSGRWRDGDIQYF.

V usage is TRBV5-4 and J usage is TRBJ2-2; unclear D gene. The CDR3 length is 12 residues. Germline CDR1 is SGHNT and CDR2 is YYREEE (reference sequence). The V and J ends lost 1 base and 7 bases respectively, with 5 bases between them. The CDR3 region has the DNA TGTGCCAGCAGCTTGTTTAGCGGGGAGCTGTTTTTT. Its translation: CASSLFSGELFF.

The V call is TRBV29-1, the J call TRBJ2-2, with D maybe TRBD1 (6 bases). There are 12 residues in the CDR3. V shed 6 bases and J shed 5 bases, with 10 bases lying between them. Per the germline V gene, CDR1 is SQVTM and CDR2 is ANQGSEA. The CDR3 region is CSVDSFTGELFF. CDR3 sequence (DNA): TGCAGCGTGGACAGTTTTACCGGGGAGCTGTTTTTT.

The chain carries TRBV7-2 and TRBJ2-7; TRBD1 is a possible D gene (5 bases). The V end was cut by 5 bases, the J end by 5 bases, with 7 bases between. The CDR3 is 11 amino acids. Germline V gene lookup returns CDR1 SGHTA and CDR2 FQGNSA. The CDR3 DNA is TGTGCCAGCAGCCTCAGGGACGAGCAGTACTTC. Translated: CASSLRDEQYF.

The chain links TRBV7-9 to TRBJ1-6; unclear D gene. The CDR3 totals 14 residues. The ends were cut back, 1 base at V and 8 bases at J, with 9 bases in the middle. CDR1 is SEHNR, CDR2 FQNEAQ, per germline (reference sequence). The chain's CDR3 is CASSLEGSYSPLHF. CDR3 in DNA: TGTGCCAGCAGCTTAGAGGGCAGCTATTCACCCCTCCACTTT.

The chain recombines TRBV18 with TRBJ2-5; unclear D gene. This CDR3 comprises 14 residues. Per the germline V gene, CDR1 is KGHSH and CDR2 is LQKENI. V lost 3 bases to trimming and J lost 3 bases, with 11 bases between them. DNA of the CDR3: TGTGCCAGCTCACCGAATTACTCGAAAGAGACCCAGTACTTC. It is translated as CASSPNYSKETQYF.

The chain employs TRBV5-6 and TRBJ2-7, with 9 bases matching TRBD1. Germline V gene data show CDR1 as SGHDT and CDR2 as YYEEEE. This CDR3 has 14 residues. V lost 4 bases to trimming and J lost 2 bases; unmatched junction nucleotides: 4. The CDR3 nucleotides are TGTGCCAGCAGCCAGGACAGGGGTACCTACGAGCAGTACTTC. Protein sequence: CASSQDRGTYEQYF.

The rearrangement uses TRBV2 and TRBJ2-7; 15 bases are shared with TRBD2. This CDR3 has 13 amino acids. The germline gives CDR1 SNHLY, CDR2 FYNNEI. The V gene end was trimmed by 10 bases and the J gene end by 4 bases; junction bases not matched to a gene: 2. CDR3 in DNA: TGTGCCAATGGACTAGCGGGGGGGTACGAGCAGTACTTC. Translating gives CANGLAGGYEQYF.

The chain carries TRBV7-9 and TRBJ2-3; 8 bases map to TRBD1. Germline lookup yields CDR1 SEHNR and CDR2 FQNEAQ (reference sequence). The V segment lost 1 base and the J segment 4 bases; nucleotides outside the gene matches: 4. This CDR3 spans 15 amino acids. CDR3 nucleotides: TGTGCCAGCAGCTTAGGCCCAGGGGGCCCAGATACGCAGTATTTT. Protein product: CASSLGPGGPDTQYF.

The rearrangement joins TRBV30 to TRBJ1-2; unclear D gene. CDR3 length: 14 amino acids. The ends were cut back, 0 bases at V and 2 bases at J, with 10 bases in the middle. Germline loops: CDR1 GTSNPN, CDR2 SVGIG (reference sequence). The chain's CDR3 is CAWSVLKGNYGYTF. The CDR3 coding sequence is TGTGCCTGGAGTGTTCTTAAGGGAAACTATGGCTACACCTTC.

The rearrangement joins TRBV2 to TRBJ1-1; 8 bases line up with TRBD1. Germline CDR1 is SNHLY and CDR2 is FYNNEI. V gave up 4 bases and J gave up 1 base; unmatched junction bases: 8. The CDR3 totals 16 residues. The CDR3 coding sequence is TGTGCCAGCAGTGCGCAGGGGGCGCAAAGGAACACTGAAGCTTTCTTT. This gives the protein CASSAQGAQRNTEAFF.

This chain joins TRBV10-3 and TRBJ2-5, with TRBD2 identical over 10 bases. This CDR3 spans 20 amino acids. The V and J ends lost 4 bases and 2 bases, in that order; junction bases with no gene match: 19. From germline, CDR1 is ENHRY and CDR2 SYGVKD. The CDR3 loop reads CAISALEAGGGVHHQETQYF. The CDR3 DNA reads as TGTGCCATCAGTGCCCTAGAAGCGGGGGGGGGCGTACATCATCAAGAGACCCAGTACTTC.

The rearrangement uses TRBV19 and TRBJ1-4, with 7 bases matching TRBD1. V shed 6 bases, J shed 8 bases, and the junction held 9 bases outside the gene matches. Germline V gene sequence: CDR1 LNHDA, CDR2 SQIVND (reference sequence). The CDR3 extends over 14 amino acids. CDR3 protein: CASRLTGSNEKLFF. The CDR3 nucleotides are TGTGCCAGTAGATTGACAGGGTCAAACGAAAAACTGTTTTTT.